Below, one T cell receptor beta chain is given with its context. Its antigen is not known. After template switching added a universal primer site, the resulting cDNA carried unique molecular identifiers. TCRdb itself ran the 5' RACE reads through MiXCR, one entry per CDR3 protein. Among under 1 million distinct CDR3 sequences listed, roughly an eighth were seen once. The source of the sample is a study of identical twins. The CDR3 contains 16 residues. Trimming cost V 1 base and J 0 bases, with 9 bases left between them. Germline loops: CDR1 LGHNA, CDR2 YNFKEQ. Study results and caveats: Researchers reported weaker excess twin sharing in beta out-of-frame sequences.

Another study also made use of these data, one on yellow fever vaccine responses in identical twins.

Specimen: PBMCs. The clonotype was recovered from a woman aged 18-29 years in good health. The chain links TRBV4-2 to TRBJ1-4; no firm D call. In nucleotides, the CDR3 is TGTGCCAGCAGCCAAGGATCCCGGGCAACTAATGAAAAACTGTTTTTT. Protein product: CASSQGSRATNEKLFF.